This T cell receptor (beta chain) was recorded in a study of cytotoxic CD8 clonotypes in ibrutinib-treated CLL. Study outcomes and limitations: Researchers report that baseline clonality outpaced age-matched healthy donors and tracked circulating CD8+ T-cell counts. Contraction or stability on treatment characterized the public clonotypes, which were uncommon. Clonality went higher at ibrutinib response and then dropped back toward baseline at progression. There were differences in sampling times between sustained-remission and progressing patients.

In the case of this clone: Its target is not known.

Trimming removed 4 bases from V and 4 bases from J; junction bases left unmatched: 5. The CDR3 spans 14 residues. The germline V gene has CDR1 SQVTM and CDR2 ANQGSEA. Method: immunoSEQ multiplex PCR; TCRdb's copy keeps in-frame clones and lacks some. The top ten hold around 30% of the sample, which has approximately 100,000 clones, around four fifths seen once. The sequence was obtained from a human donor with chronic lymphocytic leukemia. The chain links TRBV29-1 to TRBJ2-1, with 9 bases matching TRBD2. The sample here was PBMCs, taken after 12 months of ibrutinib treatment. The chain's CDR3 is CSVGGSGGYNEQFF. As DNA, the CDR3 is TGCAGCGTTGGGGGTAGCGGGGGTTACAATGAGCAGTTCTTC.